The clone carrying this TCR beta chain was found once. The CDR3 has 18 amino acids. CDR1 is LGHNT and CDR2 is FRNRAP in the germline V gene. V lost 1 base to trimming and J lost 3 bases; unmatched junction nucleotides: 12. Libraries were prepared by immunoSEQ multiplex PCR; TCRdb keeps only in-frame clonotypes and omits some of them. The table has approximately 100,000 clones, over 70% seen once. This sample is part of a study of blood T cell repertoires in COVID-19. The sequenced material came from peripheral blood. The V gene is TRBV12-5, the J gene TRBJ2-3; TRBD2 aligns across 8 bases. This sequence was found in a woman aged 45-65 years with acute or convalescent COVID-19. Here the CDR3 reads CASGLDPRKAGGTDTQYF. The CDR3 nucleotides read TGTGCTAGTGGTTTGGACCCTCGAAAGGCGGGGGGAACAGATACGCAGTATTTT.